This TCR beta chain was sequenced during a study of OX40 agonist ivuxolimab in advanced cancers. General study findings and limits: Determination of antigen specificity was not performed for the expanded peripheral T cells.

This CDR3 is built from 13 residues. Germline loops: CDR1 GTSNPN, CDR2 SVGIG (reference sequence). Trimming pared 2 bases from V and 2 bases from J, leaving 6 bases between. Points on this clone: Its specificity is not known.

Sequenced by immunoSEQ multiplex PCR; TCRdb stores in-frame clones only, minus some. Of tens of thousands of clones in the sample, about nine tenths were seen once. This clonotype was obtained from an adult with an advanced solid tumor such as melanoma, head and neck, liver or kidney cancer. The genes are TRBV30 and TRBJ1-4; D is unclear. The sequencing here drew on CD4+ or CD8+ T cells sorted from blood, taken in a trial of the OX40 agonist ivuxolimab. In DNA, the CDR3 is TGTGCCTGGAGTCTAAGGACTAATGAAAAACTGTTTTTT. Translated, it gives CAWSLRTNEKLFF.